Following are 19 T cell receptor beta chains from one sample sequenced in a study of T cells after yellow fever vaccination. TCRdb called the 5' RACE reads again in MiXCR, with one record for every CDR3 protein. The sample records some 350,000 distinct CDR3 sequences, 3% to 4.5% being singletons. This specimen consisted of PBMCs, obtained 5 days after the yellow fever booster vaccination. These receptors originate from a young man who received the YFV17D yellow fever vaccine.

The V call is TRBV4-1, the J call TRBJ1-5, with D unclear. The CDR3 contains 13 residues. Trimming stripped 4 bases from V and 6 bases from J, with 10 bases between. Germline loops: CDR1 MGHRA, CDR2 YSYEKL. CDR3 protein: CASSPLIAQPQHF. In DNA form, the CDR3 reads TGCGCCAGCAGCCCACTGATAGCTCAGCCCCAGCATTTT.

There are a few counts of this clonotype. This rearrangement joins TRBV20-1 to TRBJ1-2; 10 bases are shared with TRBD1. The CDR3 is 14 amino acids. The ends lost 3 bases at V and 4 bases at J; junction bases unmatched: 5. Per germline, CDR1 DFQATT and CDR2 SNEGSKA (reference sequence). The CDR3 reads CSARETGGPYGYTF. CDR3 sequence (DNA): TGCAGTGCTAGGGAGACAGGGGGCCCCTATGGCTACACCTTC.

This clonotype was detected ten times or more. The chain carries TRBV6-1 and TRBJ2-7; D possibly corresponds to TRBD2 (7 bases). This CDR3 spans 14 amino acids. Germline V gene sequence: CDR1 MNHNS, CDR2 SASEGT. The ends were cut back, 3 bases at V and 2 bases at J, with 11 bases in the middle. DNA for the CDR3: TGTGCCAGCAGTGACAGGGGAGGGCCCTACGAGCAGTACTTC. Translated: CASSDRGGPYEQYF.

A word on this clonotype: A junction end diverges from the germline sequence, so it may reflect a read error. The rearrangement links TRBV28 to TRBJ2-7, with unresolved D. Germline-derived CDR1 and CDR2 are MDHEN and SYDVKM. The CDR3 sequence is 14 residues long. This CDR3 is CASTLPQHSYEQYF. The CDR3 DNA follows: TGTGCCAGCACTTTACCCCAACACTCCTACGAGCAGTACTTC.

The gene calls are TRBV6-1 and TRBJ1-2, with 10 bases identical to TRBD1. This CDR3 comprises 13 residues. V shed 6 bases and J 8 bases; nucleotides not matched to a gene: 6. Germline-derived CDR1 and CDR2 are MNHNS and SASEGT. The CDR3 spells CASSRQGARGYTF. In DNA, the CDR3 is TGTGCCAGCAGCCGACAGGGGGCGAGGGGCTACACCTTC.

This clonotype was found many times. The chain combines TRBV14 with TRBJ2-3; D call uncertain. Germline CDR1 and CDR2: SGHDN and FVKESK. CDR3 size: 12 residues. Deletions cut 4 bases from V and 8 bases from J, with 10 bases between. The CDR3: CASSRSRATQYF. The CDR3 bases are TGTGCCAGCAGCCGTAGTAGAGCTACGCAGTATTTT. The full variable domain, its missing parts supplied by reference TRBV14 and TRBJ2-3, is EAGVTQFPSHSVIEKGQTVTLRCDPISGHDNLYWYRRVMGKEIKFLLHFVKESKQDESGMPNNRFLAERTGGTYSTLKVQPAELEDSGVYFCASSRSRATQYFGPGTRLTVL.

V gene TRBV7-2 combines with J gene TRBJ1-2; possible D gene TRBD1, 6 bases. Germline values: CDR1 SGHTA, CDR2 FQGNSA. V was shortened by 5 bases and J by 10 bases, with 20 bases between the two germline ends. The CDR3 is 14 residues long. CDR3 DNA: TGTGCCAGCAGCGCAAAGAAATGGGGGGCTGACTACACCTTC. Its translation: CASSAKKWGADYTF.

Many counts were recorded for this clonotype. J is TRBJ2-4 and V is TRBV19; D is unresolved. V was clipped by 9 bases and J by 3 bases, with 6 bases between them. The CDR3 extends over 11 amino acids. Germline CDR1 is LNHDA and CDR2 is SQIVND (reference sequence). CDR3 protein: CASGLKNIQYF. CDR3 DNA sequence: TGTGCCAGCGGCCTCAAAAACATTCAGTACTTC.

The table lists this clonotype with many counts. The gene calls are TRBV12-3 or TRBV12-4 and TRBJ2-1; D is possibly TRBD2 (7 bases). The CDR3 consists of 16 residues. Trimming cost V 1 base and J 4 bases, with 14 bases left between them. The CDR3 DNA reads TGTGCCAGCAGTTTAGTGGCGGGGGCCGCTTACAATGAGCAGTTCTTC. This gives the protein CASSLVAGAAYNEQFF.

The V gene is TRBV18, the J gene TRBJ1-5; the D gene is possibly TRBD1 (5 bases). CDR3 size: 16 residues. CDR1 is KGHSH, CDR2 LQKENI, per germline. V lost 1 base and J 5 bases, leaving 15 bases between the germline ends. The CDR3 DNA reads as TGTGCCAGCTCACCACGGTTCGGGGGGGAGGATCAGCCCCAGCATTTT. Its translation is CASSPRFGGEDQPQHF.

The V gene is TRBV7-9, the J gene TRBJ2-6; perhaps TRBD1 as D (6 bases). There are 19 residues in the CDR3. In germline, CDR1 is SEHNR, CDR2 FQNEAQ (reference sequence). V was pared by 5 bases and J by 0 bases, with 20 bases between. This chain's CDR3 is CASSLGQGRSNSGANVLTF. Written as DNA, the CDR3 is TGTGCCAGCAGCCTGGGCCAGGGGCGTTCAAACTCTGGGGCCAACGTCCTGACTTTC.

In its sample, this clonotype was seen many times. The rearrangement uses TRBV5-6 and TRBJ2-5; D is undetermined. Germline assignment: CDR1 SGHDT and CDR2 YYEEEE. V lost 1 base and J lost 4, with 5 bases in between. This CDR3 comprises 12 residues. CDR3 DNA: TGTGCCAGCAGCTTGTTCACAGAGACCCAGTACTTC. Its translation: CASSLFTETQYF.

This clonotype has ten or more counts. The DNA for the CDR3 is TGTGCCAGCAGCGCATCCCGGACAGCCTCTGGGGCCAACGTCCTGACTTTC. This sequence encodes CASSASRTASGANVLTF. This sequence joins TRBV5-5 and TRBJ2-6, with D perhaps matching TRBD1 (6 bases). The V and J ends lost 4 bases and 0 bases respectively, with 14 bases between them. Germline lookup yields CDR1 SGHKS and CDR2 YYEKEE (reference sequence). This CDR3 is 17 amino acids long.

J is TRBJ2-3 and V is TRBV20-1, with D perhaps being TRBD1 or TRBD2 (5 bases each). CDR3 size: 13 residues. V lost 5 bases and J 2 bases, leaving 11 bases between the germline ends. Germline-derived CDR1 and CDR2 are DFQATT and SNEGSKA (reference sequence). The CDR3 bases are TGCAGTGCTGAGGTCGGGGCCACAGATACGCAGTATTTT. It specifies CSAEVGATDTQYF.

This clonotype was counted at least ten times. The V and J genes are TRBV12-3 or TRBV12-4 and TRBJ2-2, with D unresolved. V shed 6 bases and J shed 6 bases, with 11 bases lying between them. The CDR3 length is 13 residues. As DNA, the CDR3 is TGTGCCAGCAGGATAGATCAGCCCGGGGAGCTGTTTTTT. Translated: CASRIDQPGELFF.

This clonotype was recorded many times. The J gene is TRBJ2-7, the V gene TRBV7-9; D unclear. CDR3 length equals 15 residues. The V and J ends lost 0 bases and 3 bases respectively, with 12 bases between them. CDR1 and CDR2 (germline): SEHNR, FQNEAQ (reference sequence). Written as DNA, the CDR3 is TGTGCCAGCAGCTTAGCCGTGGGTCGGATCTACGAGCAGTACTTC. Its translation: CASSLAVGRIYEQYF.

This clonotype was detected ten times or more. This chain links TRBV20-1 with TRBJ2-7, with no clear D. The germline gives CDR1 DFQATT, CDR2 SNEGSKA (reference sequence). The CDR3 runs to 15 residues. V was clipped by 0 bases and J by 2 bases, with 14 bases between them. CDR3 bases: TGCAGTGCTAGAGATAGCCCGGGTCCCACCTACGAGCAGTACTTC. This codes for CSARDSPGPTYEQYF.

This clonotype was picked up a small number of times. V gene TRBV15 combines with J gene TRBJ2-4, with 8 bases matching TRBD1. J gave up 5 bases and V 3 bases, and 6 bases lay outside the gene matches. The CDR3 runs to 15 residues. In germline, CDR1 is LNHNV, CDR2 YYDKDF (reference sequence). CDR3 residues: CATSRDPGQENIQYF. CDR3 coding DNA: TGTGCCACCAGCAGGGATCCGGGACAGGAAAACATTCAGTACTTC.

A few counts support this clonotype. This CDR3 is CASSQTHQETQYF. CDR3 coding DNA: TGCGCCAGCAGCCAAACGCACCAAGAGACCCAGTACTTC. The gene calls are TRBV4-1 and TRBJ2-5; no clear D. The V end lost 2 bases, the J end lost 0 bases, and 4 bases lay between the germline ends. This CDR3 is built from 13 residues. The germline gives CDR1 MGHRA, CDR2 YSYEKL.